A single sample gave rise to the 16 T cell receptor beta chains below, sequenced in a study of tumor and adjacent non-tumor tissue in lung cancer. A modified ARM-PCR protocol with three rounds of nested PCR amplified TCRbeta. TCRdb ran MiXCR on the multiplex PCR reads and lists one entry per CDR3 protein. The sample comprises 40,000 to 55,000 distinct CDR3 sequences, 60% to 80% of which are singletons, and approximately 23% rests with the top ten. This sample's RNA came from whole unsorted tissue. This non-tumor lung sample came from over 3 cm beyond the tumor edge. Input material: distant non-tumor lung tissue. Receptors were obtained from an older woman with non-small cell lung cancer.

This clonotype was detected only a few times. This may be a read error, as it is one base from a much larger clone. The chain employs TRBV20-1 and TRBJ2-4; tentatively, D is TRBD2 (7 bases). The CDR3 runs 16 residues. Between the trimmed V and J ends, which lost 1 base and 1 base, there was a span of 14 bases. Per the germline V gene, CDR1 is DFQATT and CDR2 is SNEGSKA (reference sequence). The CDR3 nucleotides are TGCAGTGCTAGAGGAAAGGGGGAGGGGGCCAAAAACATTCAGTACTTC. As protein: CSARGKGEGAKNIQYF.

This clonotype appeared once. A much bigger clone sits one base away, suggesting this may be a read error. This chain uses TRBV6-2 or TRBV6-3 with TRBJ2-6, with D perhaps matching TRBD1 (5 bases). CDR1 is MNHEY and CDR2 is SVGEGT in the germline V gene. This CDR3 has 17 amino acids. Here the CDR3 reads CASSYRVSDSGAKVLTF. The DNA for the CDR3 is TGTGCCAGCAGTTACAGGGTATCCGACTCTGGGGCCAAGGTCCTGACTTTC.

V is TRBV15 and J is TRBJ2-3; 10 bases line up with TRBD2. Germline trimming cut 4 bases from V and 4 bases from J; bases unmatched to any gene: 5. The CDR3 loop spans 15 amino acids. In germline, CDR1 is LNHNV, CDR2 YYDKDF (reference sequence). The DNA of the CDR3 is TGTGCCACCAGCACCCTAGCGGGAGTATCAGATACGCAGTATTTT. Protein product: CATSTLAGVSDTQYF. Supplemented by reference TRBV15 and TRBJ2-3, the full variable domain reads DAMVIQNPRYQVTQFGKPVTLSCSQTLNHNVMYWYQQKSSQAPKLLFHYYDKDFNNEADTPDNFQSRRPNTSFCFLDIRSPGLGDTAMYLCATSTLAGVSDTQYFGPGTRLTVL.

Regarding this clonotype: This CDR3 fails to terminate in the conserved phenylalanine or tryptophan, so it likely reflects a read error. The gene calls are TRBV4-1 and TRBJ2-7; D is unclear. The CDR3 covers 14 residues. Germline V lookup: CDR1 MGHRA, CDR2 YSYEKL. CDR3 sequence: CAISRPGPNREQYL. CDR3 in DNA: TGTGCCATCAGCCGTCCCGGGCCTAACCGGGAGCAGTACCTC.

Notes on this clonotype: The junction shows a germline mismatch at one end, possibly a read error. J is TRBJ2-3 and V is TRBV4-3, with a possible D match to TRBD2 (6 bases). This CDR3 is 15 amino acids long. Germline V CDR1 and CDR2: LGHNA, YSLEER. CDR3 nucleotide sequence: TGTGCCAGCAGCCAAGAGGTGGGGAGGATGGGTACGCTGTATTTT. Its protein is CASSQEVGRMGTLYF.

As to this clonotype: A junction end diverges from the germline sequence, so it may reflect a read error. The V and J genes are TRBV11-3 and TRBJ2-2; tentatively, D is TRBD1 or TRBD2 (5 bases each). Germline CDR1 SGHNT, CDR2 YENEEA. The CDR3 is 15 amino acids. Here the CDR3 reads CVSSAGIGVTGELFF. CDR3 DNA: TGTGTCAGCAGCGCCGGGATAGGGGTCACCGGGGAGCTGTTTTTT.

With regard to this clonotype: As the CDR3 is not closed by the conserved phenylalanine or tryptophan, this likely results from a read error. This chain joins TRBV4-3 and TRBJ2-3; D might be TRBD1 (6 bases). V was cut by 3 bases and J by 1 base, with 11 bases left in between. This CDR3 is built from 15 residues. Germline V gives CDR1 LGHNA, CDR2 YSLEER. The CDR3 is CASSQETGGTDTQYY. DNA of the CDR3: TGCGCCAGCAGCCAGGAGACAGGTGGCACAGATACGCAGTATTAT.

About this clonotype itself: Without the conserved terminal phenylalanine or tryptophan, this CDR3 likely stems from a read error. The J gene is TRBJ2-7, the V gene TRBV6-6; D is uncertain. The CDR3 is 11 residues long. The germline gives CDR1 MNHNY, CDR2 SVGAGI (reference sequence). The V end lost 8 bases, the J end lost 9 bases, and 14 bases lay between the germline ends. The CDR3 loop is CASRKGMGQYL. As DNA, the CDR3 is TGTGCCAGCCGAAAAGGGATGGGGCAGTACTTA.

A note on this clonotype: Mismatch with germline at one junction end may stem from a read error. The chain has TRBV6-1 and TRBJ1-2; 7 bases map to TRBD1. Looked up from germline, CDR1 is MNHNS and CDR2 is SASEGT. CDR3 length equals 13 residues. CDR3 loop: CASTAQGINGHAF. The DNA for the CDR3 is TGTGCCAGCACTGCACAGGGGATAAATGGCCACGCCTTC.

As regards this clonotype: Because the CDR3 is missing its conserved closing phenylalanine or tryptophan, this is likely a read error. The rearrangement joins TRBV28 to TRBJ2-2, with D unclear. Trimming stripped 11 bases from V and 3 bases from J, with 13 bases between. This CDR3 spans 13 amino acids. The germline V gene has CDR1 MDHEN and CDR2 SYDVKM. The CDR3 sequence: CACRHTDTGELFS. For the CDR3, the DNA is TGTGCCTGCCGCCATACAGACACCGGGGAGCTGTTTTCT.

This clonotype has at least ten counts. The chain couples TRBV6-1 to TRBJ2-7; 8 bases are shared with TRBD1. Trimming at V came to 6 bases and at J to 5 bases, leaving 12 bases not matched to a gene. Germline-derived CDR1 and CDR2 are MNHNS and SASEGT. The CDR3 is made up of 15 amino acids. The CDR3 DNA is TGTGCCAGCAGCCTACTTGGACAGGGATTCGACGAGCAGTACTTC. It yields the protein CASSLLGQGFDEQYF.

For this clonotype: A read error may produce the germline difference seen at one junction end. V and J are TRBV6-1 and TRBJ1-4; D is uncertain. This CDR3 has 16 amino acids. The germline V gene has CDR1 MNHNS and CDR2 SASEGT. CDR3 sequence reads: CASSSAREQANEKLFF. In DNA form, the CDR3 reads TGTGCCAGTAGTTCGGCGAGGGAGCAGGCTAATGAAAAACTGTTTTTC.

Note on this clonotype: Relative to the germline gene, one junction end is altered; a read error may explain this. This chain links TRBV6-6 with TRBJ1-6; D gene uncertain. The CDR3 sequence is 17 residues long. Per germline, CDR1 MNHNY and CDR2 SVGAGI (reference sequence). DNA of the CDR3: TGTGCCAGCGGTTTTAATGAAGAGAGCTCCTATAATTCGCCCCTCCACTTT. It translates to CASGFNEESSYNSPLHF.

The table lists this clonotype with a count of one. Because it lacks the conserved phenylalanine or tryptophan at the end, this CDR3 is likely a read error. This chain joins TRBV20-1 and TRBJ2-2, with a possible D match to TRBD1 (5 bases). This CDR3 comprises 16 residues. Germline V lookup: CDR1 DFQATT, CDR2 SNEGSKA (reference sequence). CDR3 protein: CSARDLNRPNTRELFL. In nucleotides, the CDR3 is TGCAGTGCTAGAGATTTGAACAGGCCGAACACCAGGGAGCTGTTTCTT.

Only a few counts were recorded for this clonotype. Sequence at one end of the junction differs from germline and may be a read error. J is TRBJ1-1 and V is TRBV11-3; D uncertain. Germline-derived CDR1 and CDR2 are SGHNT and YENEEA. The CDR3 consists of 13 residues. The DNA of the CDR3 is TGTGCCAGTAGGTCGGACGGTAACAGTGAAGCTTTCTTT. Translation gives CASRSDGNSEAFF.

This clonotype was seen only a few times. CDR3 nucleotide sequence: TGCAGCGTCGTCCCGGGCACGGGGCGTAGCGAGCAGTACTTC. This gives the protein CSVVPGTGRSEQYF. The V call is TRBV29-1, the J call TRBJ2-7; possibly TRBD1 or TRBD2 for D (5 bases each). Germline V gene sequence: CDR1 SQVTM, CDR2 ANQGSEA. The CDR3 covers 14 residues. V gave up 6 bases and J gave up 6 bases, with 21 bases separating them.